This T cell receptor (beta chain) emerged from a study of sequential checkpoint blockade in melanoma. Study summary: Randomization was 1:1 between first-line nivolumab→ipilimumab and ipilimumab→nivolumab. Each arm's sequence ended with maintenance nivolumab.

The treatment: randomized to nivolumab then ipilimumab (arm A) or the reverse (arm B). DNA-damaging chemotherapy had not been given to any patient beforehand. Live CD3+CD8+ CD19− CD56− cells were sorted from PBMCs. Profiled with immunoSEQ multiplex PCR; TCRdb holds only in-frame clones, not every one. The table records 15,000 to 20,000 clones, under 80% of them present only once. This CDR3 has 12 amino acids. Trimming pared 10 bases from V and 0 bases from J, leaving 9 bases between. Germline CDR1 and CDR2: MNHEY and SVGAGI. This chain uses TRBV6-5 with TRBJ2-5; a weak D match, TRBD1 (5 bases). The receptor was derived from a human donor with melanoma. Source: CD8+ T cells sorted from blood (inferred from file names), taken from a patient given nivolumab and ipilimumab in sequence. The DNA of the CDR3 is TGTGCCATCGGACATAACCAAGAGACCCAGTACTTC. Protein sequence: CAIGHNQETQYF.